This T cell receptor (beta chain) was profiled in a study of T-cell memory formation after mild COVID-19. This clonotype has a handful of counts. TCRdb reprocessed the 5' RACE reads with MiXCR, giving one entry per CDR3 protein. In the table there are around 260,000 distinct CDR3 sequences, 15% to 20% of which are singletons. Material for sequencing was PBMCs or a T cell subset sorted from them (not recorded which). This receptor was identified in a man aged 18 to 30 who had mild COVID-19 (a few samples of this study predate the infection). Cell type and time point are not known.

The CDR3 nucleotides read TGTGCCAGCAGCTCCCCAGGGAGGACTGAAGCTTTCTTT. Protein: CASSSPGRTEAFF. The rearrangement links TRBV7-9 to TRBJ1-1, with D possibly TRBD1 on 5 matching bases. This CDR3 comprises 13 residues. Germline lookup yields CDR1 SEHNR and CDR2 FQNEAQ (reference sequence). V shed 4 bases and J shed 5 bases, with 11 bases lying between them.